Listed here is a single T cell receptor (beta chain). In Seattle, patients joined the study during active infection and were tracked longitudinally. In the original analysis: Estimated nucleated cell counts came from reference gene primer amplification. Profiled with immunoSEQ multiplex PCR; TCRdb holds only in-frame clones, not every one. That table supplies the V and J calls and clone size; D and trimming were determined from the DNA. The profile shows around 460,000 clones, roughly 90% of them singletons. This record comes from a study of blood T cell repertoires in COVID-19. About the study: Spain, Italy and the United States supplied samples that represented acute and convalescent COVID-19. From T cells, B-cell-depleted T cells, or PBMCs came the material, which was cDNA or gDNA.

Germline trimming cut 3 bases from V and 5 bases from J; bases unmatched to any gene: 6. The germline V gene has CDR1 SGHRS and CDR2 YFSETQ. The CDR3 loop spans 14 amino acids. Sequenced material: peripheral blood. The rearrangement joins TRBV5-1 to TRBJ2-5, with TRBD2 identical over 8 bases. The TCR comes from a man aged 18 to 29 with COVID-19, enrolled during active disease. CDR3 coding DNA: TGCGCCAGCAGCTGGGGACTAGTCCGGGAGACCCAGTACTTC. Translation gives CASSWGLVRETQYF.